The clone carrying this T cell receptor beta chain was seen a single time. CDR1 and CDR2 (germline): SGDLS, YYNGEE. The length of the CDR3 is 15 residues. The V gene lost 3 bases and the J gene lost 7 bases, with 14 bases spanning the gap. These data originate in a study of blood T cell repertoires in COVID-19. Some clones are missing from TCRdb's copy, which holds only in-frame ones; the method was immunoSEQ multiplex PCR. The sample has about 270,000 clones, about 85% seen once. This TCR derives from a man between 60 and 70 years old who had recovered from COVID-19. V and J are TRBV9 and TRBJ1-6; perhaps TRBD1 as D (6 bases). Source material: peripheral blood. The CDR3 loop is CASSATGFGNSPLHF. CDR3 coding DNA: TGTGCCAGCAGCGCCACAGGGTTCGGAAATTCACCCCTCCACTTT.